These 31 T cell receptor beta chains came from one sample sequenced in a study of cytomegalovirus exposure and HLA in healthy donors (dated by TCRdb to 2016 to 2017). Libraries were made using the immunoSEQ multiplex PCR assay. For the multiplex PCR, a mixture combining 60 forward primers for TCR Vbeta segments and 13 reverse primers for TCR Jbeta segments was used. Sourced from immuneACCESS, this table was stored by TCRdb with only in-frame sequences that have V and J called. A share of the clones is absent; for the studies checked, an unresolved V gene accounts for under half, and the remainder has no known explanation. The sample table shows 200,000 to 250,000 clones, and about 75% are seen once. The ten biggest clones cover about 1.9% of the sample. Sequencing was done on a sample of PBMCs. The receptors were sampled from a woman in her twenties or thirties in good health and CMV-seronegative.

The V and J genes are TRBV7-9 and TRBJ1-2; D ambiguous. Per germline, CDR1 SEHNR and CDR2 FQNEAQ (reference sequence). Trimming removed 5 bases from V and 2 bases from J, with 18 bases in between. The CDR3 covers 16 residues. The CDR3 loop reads CASSILGGEQNYGYTF. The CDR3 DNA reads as TGTGCCAGCAGCATCCTAGGCGGCGAACAAAACTATGGCTACACCTTC.

The CDR3 here is CASSSLAGVRNEQYF. The CDR3 region has the DNA TGTGCCAGCAGCTCCCTCGCGGGAGTGAGGAACGAGCAGTACTTC. The V call is TRBV7-9, the J call TRBJ2-7; 7 nucleotides agree with TRBD2. Germline-derived CDR1 and CDR2 are SEHNR and FQNEAQ (reference sequence). The CDR3 has 15 residues. V shed 4 bases, J shed 5 bases, and the junction held 11 bases outside the gene matches.

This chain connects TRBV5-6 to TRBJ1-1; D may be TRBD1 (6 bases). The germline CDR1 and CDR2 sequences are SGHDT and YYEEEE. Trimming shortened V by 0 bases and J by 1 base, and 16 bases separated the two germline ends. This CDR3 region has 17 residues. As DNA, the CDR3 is TGTGCCAGCAGCTTGGCCAGGGACACGGACGGGAACACTGAAGCTTTCTTT. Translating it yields CASSLARDTDGNTEAFF.

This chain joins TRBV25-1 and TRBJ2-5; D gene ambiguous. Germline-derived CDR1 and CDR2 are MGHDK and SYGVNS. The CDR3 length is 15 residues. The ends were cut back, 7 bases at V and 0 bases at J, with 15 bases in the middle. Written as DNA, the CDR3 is TGTGCCAGCACGGTGTTGAGAAAATACCAAGAGACCCAGTACTTC. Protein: CASTVLRKYQETQYF.

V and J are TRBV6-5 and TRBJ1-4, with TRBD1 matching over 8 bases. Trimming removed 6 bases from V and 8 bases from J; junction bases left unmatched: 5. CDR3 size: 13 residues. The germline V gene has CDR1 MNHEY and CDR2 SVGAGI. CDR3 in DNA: TGTGCCAGCAGGATACAGGGGGGCGAAAAACTGTTTTTT. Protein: CASRIQGGEKLFF.

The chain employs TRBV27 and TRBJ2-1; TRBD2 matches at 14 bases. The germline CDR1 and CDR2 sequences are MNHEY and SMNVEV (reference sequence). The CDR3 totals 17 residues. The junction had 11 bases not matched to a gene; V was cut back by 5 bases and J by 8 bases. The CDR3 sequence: CASSPRPPGLAGDEQFF. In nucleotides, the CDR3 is TGTGCCAGCAGTCCACGCCCGCCGGGACTAGCGGGAGATGAGCAGTTCTTC.

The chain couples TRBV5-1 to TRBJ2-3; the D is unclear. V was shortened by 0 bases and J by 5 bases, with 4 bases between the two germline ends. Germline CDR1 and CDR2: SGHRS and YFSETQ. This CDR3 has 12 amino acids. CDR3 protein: CASSLGLDTQYF. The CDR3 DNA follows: TGCGCCAGCAGCTTGGGACTAGATACGCAGTATTTT.

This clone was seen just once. The CDR3: CASSQEGAGGDYTEAFF. CDR3 coding DNA: TGCGCCAGCAGCCAAGAGGGTGCAGGGGGAGATTACACTGAAGCTTTCTTT. This chain links TRBV4-1 with TRBJ1-1, with TRBD1 matching over 7 bases. CDR3 length equals 17 residues. CDR1 and CDR2 (germline): MGHRA, YSYEKL. Losses at the gene ends were 0 bases for V and 3 bases for J; bases not matched to a gene: 10.

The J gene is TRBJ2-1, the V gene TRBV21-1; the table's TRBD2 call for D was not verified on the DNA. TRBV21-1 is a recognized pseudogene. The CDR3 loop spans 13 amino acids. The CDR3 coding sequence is TGTGCCAGCAGCTGGAGCACTTACAATGAGCAGTTCTTC. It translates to CASSWSTYNEQFF.

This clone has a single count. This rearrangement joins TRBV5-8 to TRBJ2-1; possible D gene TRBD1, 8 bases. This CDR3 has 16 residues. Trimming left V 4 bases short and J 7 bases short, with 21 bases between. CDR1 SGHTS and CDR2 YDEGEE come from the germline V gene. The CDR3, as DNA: TGTGCCAGCAGCCCAGCGGGACAGGCTCCGGGTAATGAGCAGTTCTTC. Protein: CASSPAGQAPGNEQFF.

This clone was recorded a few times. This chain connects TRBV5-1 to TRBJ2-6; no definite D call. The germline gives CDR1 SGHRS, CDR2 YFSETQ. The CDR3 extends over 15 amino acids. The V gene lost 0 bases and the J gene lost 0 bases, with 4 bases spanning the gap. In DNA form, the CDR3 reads TGCGCCAGCAGCTTGGTTCTCTCTGGGGCCAACGTCCTGACTTTC. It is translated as CASSLVLSGANVLTF. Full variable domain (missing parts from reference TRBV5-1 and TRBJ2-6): KAGVTQTPRYLIKTRGQQVTLSCSPISGHRSVSWYQQTPGQGLQFLFEYFSETQRNKGNFPGRFSGRQFSNSRSEMNVSTLELGDSALYLCASSLVLSGANVLTFGAGSRLTVL.

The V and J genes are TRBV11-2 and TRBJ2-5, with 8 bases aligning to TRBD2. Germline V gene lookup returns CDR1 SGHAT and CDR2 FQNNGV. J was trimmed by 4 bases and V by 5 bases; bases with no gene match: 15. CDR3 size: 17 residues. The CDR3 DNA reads TGTGCCAGCAGCGCGGGCCTTAGCGGGATGGGGGCAGAGACCCAGTACTTC. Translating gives CASSAGLSGMGAETQYF.

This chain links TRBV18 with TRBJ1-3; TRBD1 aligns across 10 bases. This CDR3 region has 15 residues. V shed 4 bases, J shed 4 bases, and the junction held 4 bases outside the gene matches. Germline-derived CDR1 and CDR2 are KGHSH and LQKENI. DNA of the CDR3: TGTGCCAGCTCACGACAGGGGGCGGACGGAAACACCATATATTTT. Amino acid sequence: CASSRQGADGNTIYF.

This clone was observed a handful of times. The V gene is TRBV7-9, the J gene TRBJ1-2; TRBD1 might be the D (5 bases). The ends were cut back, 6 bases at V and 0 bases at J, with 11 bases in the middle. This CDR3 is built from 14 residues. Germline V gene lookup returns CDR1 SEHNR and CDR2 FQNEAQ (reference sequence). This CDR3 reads CASRLGGTNYGYTF. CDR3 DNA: TGTGCCAGCAGACTGGGGGGAACTAACTATGGCTACACCTTC.

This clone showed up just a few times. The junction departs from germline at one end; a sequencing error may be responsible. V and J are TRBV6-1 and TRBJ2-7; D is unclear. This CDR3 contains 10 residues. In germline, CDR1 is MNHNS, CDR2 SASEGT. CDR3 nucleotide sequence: TGCGCCCTGGGCTTGTACGAGCAGTACTTC. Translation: CALGLYEQYF.

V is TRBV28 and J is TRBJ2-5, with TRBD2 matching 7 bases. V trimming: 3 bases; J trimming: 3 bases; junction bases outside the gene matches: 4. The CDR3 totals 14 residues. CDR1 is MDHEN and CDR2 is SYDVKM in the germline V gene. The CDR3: CASSFPSGKETQYF. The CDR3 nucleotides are TGTGCCAGCAGTTTCCCTAGCGGAAAAGAGACCCAGTACTTC.

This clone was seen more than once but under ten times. CDR3 in amino acids: CASSLGPGEETQYF. DNA for the CDR3: TGTGCCAGCAGCCTAGGCCCGGGAGAAGAGACCCAGTACTTC. The genes are TRBV11-2 and TRBJ2-5; maybe TRBD2 (6 bases). This CDR3 contains 14 residues. Germline CDR1 and CDR2: SGHAT and FQNNGV. Trimming stripped 5 bases from V and 3 bases from J, with 13 bases between.

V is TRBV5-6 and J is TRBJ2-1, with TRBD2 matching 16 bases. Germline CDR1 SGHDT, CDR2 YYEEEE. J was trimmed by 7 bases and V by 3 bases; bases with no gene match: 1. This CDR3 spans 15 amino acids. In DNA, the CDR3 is TGTGCCAGCAGCTCGGGACTAGCGGGGGGGAATGAGCAGTTCTTC. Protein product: CASSSGLAGGNEQFF.

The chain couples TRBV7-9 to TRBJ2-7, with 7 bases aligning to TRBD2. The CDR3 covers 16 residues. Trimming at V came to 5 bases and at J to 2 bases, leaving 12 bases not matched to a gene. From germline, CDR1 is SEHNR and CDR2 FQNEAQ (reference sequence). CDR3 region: CASSPEREGSAYEQYF. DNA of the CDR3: TGTGCCAGCAGCCCAGAGAGGGAGGGTAGCGCCTACGAGCAGTACTTC.

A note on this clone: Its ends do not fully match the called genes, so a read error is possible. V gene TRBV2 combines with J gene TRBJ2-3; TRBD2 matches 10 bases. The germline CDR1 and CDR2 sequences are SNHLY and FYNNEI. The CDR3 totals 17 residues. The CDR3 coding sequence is TGTGGCAGCAGTGAATCCCTAGCGGGAGCTGGGACAGATACGCAGTATTTT. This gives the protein CGSSESLAGAGTDTQYF.

Written as DNA, the CDR3 is TGCAGCGTTGGGGGACTAGCGGGAACCTACGAGCAGTACTTC. This sequence encodes CSVGGLAGTYEQYF. The chain is built from TRBV29-1 and TRBJ2-7, with 13 bases fitting TRBD2. The V gene's germline CDR1 is SQVTM and CDR2 ANQGSEA. There are 14 residues in the CDR3. J lost 2 bases, V lost 4 bases, and 2 bases had no gene match.

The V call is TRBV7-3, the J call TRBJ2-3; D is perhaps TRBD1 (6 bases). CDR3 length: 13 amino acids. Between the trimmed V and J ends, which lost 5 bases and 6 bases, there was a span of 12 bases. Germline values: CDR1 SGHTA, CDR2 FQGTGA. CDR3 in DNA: TGTGCCAGCAGCGAACAGGGTGCGGATACGCAGTATTTT. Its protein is CASSEQGADTQYF.

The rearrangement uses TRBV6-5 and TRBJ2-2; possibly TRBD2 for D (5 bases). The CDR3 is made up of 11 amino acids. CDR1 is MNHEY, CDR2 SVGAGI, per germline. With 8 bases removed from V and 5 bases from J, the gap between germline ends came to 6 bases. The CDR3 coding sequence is TGTGCCAGCTGGGAGACCGGGGAGCTGTTTTTT. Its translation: CASWETGELFF.

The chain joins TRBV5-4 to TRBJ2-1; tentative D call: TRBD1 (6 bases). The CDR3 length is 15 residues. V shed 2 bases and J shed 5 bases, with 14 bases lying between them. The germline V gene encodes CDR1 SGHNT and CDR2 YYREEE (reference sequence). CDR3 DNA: TGTGCCAGCAGCTTCAACTGGGACACCCACAATGAGCAGTTCTTC. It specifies CASSFNWDTHNEQFF.

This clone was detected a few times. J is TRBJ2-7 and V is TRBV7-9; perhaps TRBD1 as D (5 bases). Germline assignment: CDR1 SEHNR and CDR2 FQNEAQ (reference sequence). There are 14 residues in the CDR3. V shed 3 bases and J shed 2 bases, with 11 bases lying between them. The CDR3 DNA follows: TGTGCCAGCAGCTTTCCGACAGACCCCTACGAGCAGTACTTC. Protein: CASSFPTDPYEQYF. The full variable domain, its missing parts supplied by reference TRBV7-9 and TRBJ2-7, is DTGVSQNPRHKITKRGQNVTFRCDPISEHNRLYWYRQTLGQGPEFLTYFQNEAQLEKSRLLSDRFSAERPKGSFSTLEIQRTEQGDSAMYLCASSFPTDPYEQYFGPGTRLTVT.

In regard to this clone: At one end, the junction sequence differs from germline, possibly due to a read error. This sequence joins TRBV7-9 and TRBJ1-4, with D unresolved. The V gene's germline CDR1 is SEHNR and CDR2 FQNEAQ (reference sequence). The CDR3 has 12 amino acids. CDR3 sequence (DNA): TGTTCCAGCAGCTTAGAACTGGAAAAACTGTTTTTT. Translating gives CSSSLELEKLFF.

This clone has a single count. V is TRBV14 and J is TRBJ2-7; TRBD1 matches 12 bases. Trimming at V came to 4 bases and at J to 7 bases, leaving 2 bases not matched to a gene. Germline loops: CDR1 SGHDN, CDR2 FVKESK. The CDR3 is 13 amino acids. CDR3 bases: TGTGCCAGCAGCCGGGACAGGGGGCTGGAGCAGTACTTC. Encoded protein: CASSRDRGLEQYF.

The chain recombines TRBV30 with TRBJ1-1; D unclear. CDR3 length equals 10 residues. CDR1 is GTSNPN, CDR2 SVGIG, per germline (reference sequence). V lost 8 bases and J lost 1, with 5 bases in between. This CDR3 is CAGGNTEAFF. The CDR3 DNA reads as TGTGCCGGAGGGAACACTGAAGCTTTCTTT.

In nucleotides, the CDR3 is TGTGCCAGCAGGTCTGTCCGAGGGCGGGGACCACAAGAGACCCAGTACTTC. This codes for CASRSVRGRGPQETQYF. The chain employs TRBV11-2 and TRBJ2-5, with D possibly TRBD2 on 6 matching bases. CDR1 is SGHAT and CDR2 is FQNNGV in the germline V gene. Trimming took 6 bases from V and 2 from J, leaving 22 bases between them. The length of the CDR3 is 17 residues.

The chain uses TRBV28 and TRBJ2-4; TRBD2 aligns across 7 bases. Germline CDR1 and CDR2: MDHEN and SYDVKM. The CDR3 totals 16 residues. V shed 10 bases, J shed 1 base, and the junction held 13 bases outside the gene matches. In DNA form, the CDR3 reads TGTGCCACCACCAATGGCGGGAGCTGGGCCAAAAACATTCAGTACTTC. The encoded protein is CATTNGGSWAKNIQYF.

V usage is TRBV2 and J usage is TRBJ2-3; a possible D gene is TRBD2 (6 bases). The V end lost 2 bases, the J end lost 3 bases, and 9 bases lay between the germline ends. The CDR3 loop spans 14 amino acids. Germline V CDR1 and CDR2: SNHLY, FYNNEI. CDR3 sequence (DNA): TGTGCCAGCAGTGAACTAGCGTTGACAGATACGCAGTATTTT. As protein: CASSELALTDTQYF.